The clone carrying this T cell receptor (beta chain) was seen only a few times. In TCRdb, the 5' RACE reads were re-called with MiXCR into one record per CDR3 protein. The table lists 700,000 or so distinct CDR3 sequences, 8.6% of them singletons. The data were obtained in a study of identical twins. V was trimmed by 2 bases and J by 5 bases, leaving 15 bases between them. Germline V lookup: CDR1 SEHNR, CDR2 FQNEAQ (reference sequence). There are 16 residues in the CDR3. A further study also used this sample, focusing on yellow fever vaccine responses in identical twins. That source notes: Reports say the vaccine T cell response in twins looked partly convergent and partly personalized.

Sequencing input: PBMCs. The chain couples TRBV7-9 to TRBJ1-4; D is uncertain. The clonotype originates from a woman aged 18-30 years in good health. The CDR3 here is CASSLPIGGLNEKLFF. The CDR3 bases are TGTGCCAGCAGCTTACCTATCGGAGGCTTGAATGAAAAACTGTTTTTT.